A single T cell receptor (beta chain) is shown here with its context. The CDR3 runs 15 residues. V lost 1 base, J lost 4 bases, and 4 bases stayed unmatched. In germline, CDR1 is MGHRA, CDR2 YSYEKL. TCRdb keeps only in-frame clones here, not all; method: immunoSEQ multiplex PCR. Of under 400,000 clones in the sample, almost 90% were seen once. The sample belongs to a study of blood T cell repertoires in COVID-19. Looking at the study overall: PBMCs, B-cell-depleted T cells, or T cells provided the cDNA or gDNA that made up the material.

The chain links TRBV4-1 to TRBJ2-1; TRBD2 aligns across 7 bases. Sequenced material: peripheral blood. The sequence derives from a man aged 18 to 30 with active or convalescent COVID-19. CDR3: CASSQASGPYNEQFF. DNA of the CDR3: TGCGCCAGCAGCCAAGCTAGCGGTCCTTACAATGAGCAGTTCTTC.